Reported below is one T cell receptor beta chain. cDNA came from around 0.5 to 1 ug RNA primed by random hexamers. Multiplex immunoSEQ PCR targeted 54 Vbeta and 13 Jbeta TCR beta segments. TCRdb analysed the immunoSEQ multiplex PCR reads with MiXCR anew, one entry per CDR3 protein. Of 180,000 or so distinct CDR3 sequences listed, 85% to 95% are singletons. The data belong to a study of CD8 T cells in Susac syndrome. Germline CDR1 reads MGHRA; CDR2 reads YSYEKL. The CDR3 length is 15 residues. With V trimmed by 4 bases and J by 0 bases, 4 bases remained unmatched. This clonotype was sampled from a human donor in good health. The V gene is TRBV4-1, the J gene TRBJ2-3; 7 nucleotides match TRBD1. The sequenced sample was CD4+ T cells from PBMCs. CDR3 nucleotide sequence: TGCGCCAGCAGCCCAATACAGGGGAGCACAGATACGCAGTATTTT. Residues: CASSPIQGSTDTQYF.